A selection of T cell receptor beta chains follows, all from one sample in a study of blood T cells in healthy people across ages. TCRdb recomputed calls from the 5' RACE reads with MiXCR, one row per CDR3 protein. The table includes hundreds of thousands of distinct CDR3 sequences, more than 50% detected once. The sample taken for sequencing was blood. All receptors derive from a man aged 35 to 55 in good health. The CDR3 runs from the conserved cysteine through the conserved F or W. A D gene is named only where the DNA matches it firmly. Rows give clone size only sometimes, using once, few, many, or a class for an expanded clone.

clone_size j_call cdr3_length v_call d_call cdr3_nt cdr3_aa
few TRBJ2-3 15 TRBV3-1 TRBD1 TGTGCCAGCAGTTGGACAGGGGGTAGCACAGATACGCAGTATTTT CASSWTGGSTDTQYF
few TRBJ2-5 12 TRBV12-5 - TGTGCTAGTGCCCTAGGGTGGGAGACCCAGTACTTC CASALGWETQYF
- TRBJ1-4 15 TRBV12-3/TRBV12-4 - TGTGCCAGCAGGAGAGCTGAGGGGGGTAATGAAAAACTGTTTTTT CASRRAEGGNEKLFF
- TRBJ2-5 14 TRBV20-1 - TGCAGTGCTAGAGGAGAAAGGGTTCAAGAGACCCAGTACTTC CSARGERVQETQYF
- TRBJ2-2 16 TRBV7-3 - TGTGCCAGCAGCTTGGACAATACACCCGGGGCCGGGGAGCTGTTTTTT CASSLDNTPGAGELFF
- TRBJ2-7 14 TRBV28 - TGTGCCAGCAGTTTGAATCCGATCGGGGATGAGCAGTACTTC CASSLNPIGDEQYF
- TRBJ2-7 15 TRBV20-1 - TGCAGTGCTAGAGATAGTAACGGCAGCGCCTACGAGCAGTACTTC CSARDSNGSAYEQYF
few TRBJ2-1 14 TRBV29-1 - TGCAGCCTTTCGAACAGGGGGGGCTACAATGAGCAGTTCTTC CSLSNRGGYNEQFF
- TRBJ2-3 12 TRBV5-6 - TGTGCCAGCAGCTTGGGAGCGGGTACGCAGTATTTT CASSLGAGTQYF
- TRBJ2-1 16 TRBV4-2 - TGTGCCAGCAGCCAAGATTTTGACAGATCCTACAATGAGCAGTTCTTC CASSQDFDRSYNEQFF
few TRBJ2-1 13 TRBV29-1 - TGCAGCGGAAAGGGGGGCACCTACAATGAGCAGTTCTTC CSGKGGTYNEQFF
few TRBJ2-5 14 TRBV4-3 TRBD2 TGCGCCAGCAGCCAAAACCGCGGGAGCGAGACCCAGTACTTC CASSQNRGSETQYF
few TRBJ2-5 15 TRBV25-1 - TGTGCCAGCAGTGAATATATTGCTCAGGCTGGGATCCAGTACTTC CASSEYIAQAGIQYF
- TRBJ2-1 16 TRBV7-2 - TGTGCCAGCAGCTCGCGGCCGGCGGCAGCAGAAGAGACCCAGTTCTTC CASSSRPAAAEETQFF
many TRBJ2-5 12 TRBV18 - TGTGCCAGCTCACCGGGACTAGAGACCCAGTACTTC CASSPGLETQYF
- TRBJ2-5 14 TRBV11-3 - TGTGCCAGCAGCGTCGCACCCGGATCGGAGACCCAGTACTTC CASSVAPGSETQYF
once TRBJ2-3 16 TRBV20-1 TRBD2 TGCAGTGCTAGAGAAACGCTAGCGGGAGGGGCAGATACACAGTATTTT CSARETLAGGADTQYF
- TRBJ2-5 13 TRBV15 - TGTGCCACCAGCAGAGATGTGGGAGAGACCCAGTACTTC CATSRDVGETQYF
- TRBJ1-4 14 TRBV12-3/TRBV12-4 - TGTGCCAGCATTGGAGGAGCTATTAATGAAAAACTGTTTTTT CASIGGAINEKLFF
- TRBJ1-4 18 TRBV12-3/TRBV12-4 - TGTGCCAGCAGTCCTAGGCGCCGGGGATCGGGGACTAATGAAAAACTGTTTTTT CASSPRRRGSGTNEKLFF
- TRBJ2-5 14 TRBV11-3 - TGTGCCAGCAGCTCGGGATTCGGCCAAGAGACCCAGTACTTC CASSSGFGQETQYF
- TRBJ2-1 16 TRBV28 - TGTGCCAGCAGTTTAGATGGCGGGGCCTCCTACAATGAGCAGTTCTTC CASSLDGGASYNEQFF
- TRBJ1-2 15 TRBV27 - TGTGCCAGCAGTTCTCACTCGGCAGGGACCTATGGCTACACCTTC CASSSHSAGTYGYTF
- TRBJ2-1 18 TRBV6-2/TRBV6-3 TRBD1 TGTGCCAGCAGGGGGACCTTAAAGACGGGGACAGGGGGCAATGAGCAGTTCTTC CASRGTLKTGTGGNEQFF
- TRBJ1-1 15 TRBV5-1 TRBD1 TGCGCCAGCAGCTCGTTGACAGGGGGGTGGACTGAAGCTTTCTTT CASSSLTGGWTEAFF
once TRBJ2-7 14 TRBV3-1 - TGTGCCAGCAGCCAAGAGTTAAGCTCCTACGAGCAGTACTTC CASSQELSSYEQYF
- TRBJ2-7 16 TRBV11-2 TRBD2 TGTGCCAGCAGCTCCACTAGCGGGAGGACCCACAATGAGCAGTACTTC CASSSTSGRTHNEQYF
- TRBJ1-2 14 TRBV2 - TGTGCCAGCAGTGATATGGGGGCTAACTATGGCTACACCTTC CASSDMGANYGYTF
- TRBJ1-1 13 TRBV28 TRBD1 TGTGCCAGCAGGCGGGACAGGGTCACTGAAGCTTTCTTT CASRRDRVTEAFF
- TRBJ2-7 17 TRBV5-1 TRBD1 TGCGCCAGCAGCTCCGCCGCGGGTGGGACAGCATCCTACGAGCAGTACTTC CASSSAAGGTASYEQYF
few TRBJ2-7 15 TRBV7-8 TRBD1 TGTGCCAGCAGCTTACTCCGGGACAGGGGCGGCGAGCAGTACTTC CASSLLRDRGGEQYF
few TRBJ2-1 16 TRBV5-1 - TGCGCCAGCAGCTTCGAGACAGACAGCTCCTACAATGAGCAGTTCTTC CASSFETDSSYNEQFF
- TRBJ2-6 17 TRBV9 - TGTGCCAGCAGCGTAACAGATAGAAGCTCTGGGGCCAACGTCCTGACTTTC CASSVTDRSSGANVLTF
few TRBJ2-5 15 TRBV20-1 - TGCAGTGCAACCAATGACAGGACCTATCAAGAGACCCAGTACTTC CSATNDRTYQETQYF
- TRBJ2-7 16 TRBV5-6 - TGTGCCAGCCGGCTCCGAAGGGCAGGGAGCTCCTACGAGCAGTACTTC CASRLRRAGSSYEQYF
- TRBJ2-1 15 TRBV5-6 - TGTGCCAGCAGCGTCGGGGGTCGCTCCTACAATGAGCAGTTCTTC CASSVGGRSYNEQFF
once TRBJ1-2 13 TRBV29-1 - TGCAGCGTTGTCACCGGGGGAAGCTATGGCTACACCTTC CSVVTGGSYGYTF
- TRBJ2-4 13 TRBV11-2 - TGTGCCAGCAGCTTAGAGAGGGAGAACATTCAGTACTTC CASSLERENIQYF
many TRBJ2-1 16 TRBV5-6 - TGTGCCAGCAGCTTGGGTAGCGGTACCTCCTACAATGAGCAGTTCTTC CASSLGSGTSYNEQFF
few TRBJ2-3 15 TRBV6-6 TRBD2 TGTGCCAGCAGTGTCGGACTAGCGGGAGGCGATACGCAGTATTTT CASSVGLAGGDTQYF
- TRBJ2-5 14 TRBV11-3 - TGTGCCAGCAGTCATGTCAGGGGCCAAGAGACCCAGTACTTC CASSHVRGQETQYF
few TRBJ1-1 17 TRBV6-2/TRBV6-3 - TGTGCCAGCAGTTCATACCCTATAGGACCTCCGAACACTGAAGCTTTCTTT CASSSYPIGPPNTEAFF
- TRBJ2-2 17 TRBV11-2 TRBD2 TGTGCCAGCAGCTTATACCGCGGGAGCGCGAACACCGGGGAGCTGTTTTTT CASSLYRGSANTGELFF
few TRBJ2-5 13 TRBV7-9 - TGTGCCAGCAGCGCCTTAAGTCCAGAGACCCAGTACTTC CASSALSPETQYF
- TRBJ2-7 15 TRBV4-3 - TGCGCCAGCAGCCAAGACCAGGGGAGTCCCTACGAGCAGTACTTC CASSQDQGSPYEQYF
few TRBJ2-4 14 TRBV10-3 TRBD1 TGTGCCATCAGTGTTGGGGACAGGGTACATGGGCAGTACTTC CAISVGDRVHGQYF
few TRBJ2-7 15 TRBV21-1 - TGTGCCAGCAGCACTCTAGCGGGAGGAAACTACGAGCAGTACTTC CASSTLAGGNYEQYF
many TRBJ2-3 13 TRBV3-1 - TGTGCCAGCAGCCTCGGGGCCACAGATACGCAGTATTTT CASSLGATDTQYF
- TRBJ2-2 12 TRBV9 - TGTGCCAGCAGCGCCATTTCCGGGGAGCTGTTTTTT CASSAISGELFF
- TRBJ2-5 15 TRBV25-1 TRBD1 TGTGCCAGCAGTGTCGGGACAGGGGGCATAGAGACCCAGTACTTC CASSVGTGGIETQYF
- TRBJ1-4 19 TRBV10-3 - TGTGCCATCAGTGACCAGAGTCACGCTAGGGACGCCCTTAATGAAAAACTGTTTTTT CAISDQSHARDALNEKLFF
- TRBJ2-7 14 TRBV6-5 TRBD1 TGTGCCAGCAGTTACGAAGGGACAGGGAACGAGCAGTACTTC CASSYEGTGNEQYF
few TRBJ2-2 15 TRBV4-2 - TGTGCCAGCAGCCCCGACAGGTTTAACACCGGGGAGCTGTTTTTT CASSPDRFNTGELFF
- TRBJ2-5 16 TRBV9 - TGTGCCAGCAGCGTAGAGTGGTCAGGGAAACAAGAGACCCAGTACTTC CASSVEWSGKQETQYF